Listed below are T cell receptor beta chains from one sample, sequenced in a study of T cell repertoires in cytomegalovirus infection. TCRdb processed the reads anew with MiXCR; each CDR3 protein has one entry. This sample has hundreds of thousands of distinct CDR3 sequences, with roughly 16% found just once. Sequencing input: PBMCs. These TCRs come from a human donor in good health (CMV status not recorded). Some clones in this sample may be carry-over from other donors' samples. Each CDR3 is given with its conserved first and last residue. The order of the fields is D gene, clone size, J gene, V gene, CDR3 DNA, CDR3 protein. The D gene is left open where the match is weak. Clone size is not always given. Where it is, it says once, few, many or a class for expanded clones.

d_call: TRBD1
clone_size: few
j_call: TRBJ1-2
v_call: TRBV5-1
cdr3_nt: TGCGCCAGCAGCGCAGGGGGCTCGGGGTATGGCTACACCTTC
cdr3_aa: CASSAGGSGYGYTF

d_call: TRBD1
clone_size: -
j_call: TRBJ2-3
v_call: TRBV27
cdr3_nt: TGTGCCAGCAGCGAATTTCGACAGGGATGGTTAATTGTTAGCACAGATACGCAGTATTTT
cdr3_aa: CASSEFRQGWLIVSTDTQYF

d_call: TRBD1
clone_size: many
j_call: TRBJ1-2
v_call: TRBV7-2
cdr3_nt: TGTGCCAGCAGCTTCCAACCGGGACAGGGGGCGCCTGGCTACACCTTC
cdr3_aa: CASSFQPGQGAPGYTF

d_call: TRBD1
clone_size: many
j_call: TRBJ2-7
v_call: TRBV28
cdr3_nt: TGTGCCAGCAGTTTGCTCGCAGGGGGCGGGGACGAGCAGTACTTC
cdr3_aa: CASSLLAGGGDEQYF

d_call: TRBD1
clone_size: many
j_call: TRBJ2-7
v_call: TRBV6-5
cdr3_nt: TGTGCCAGCAGTTACTCCCGGGGACAGGGATTCGAGCAGTACTTC
cdr3_aa: CASSYSRGQGFEQYF

d_call: -
clone_size: many
j_call: TRBJ1-5
v_call: TRBV28
cdr3_nt: TGTGCCAGCAGTCCTCAGGGCCGAGGGCAGCCCCAGCATTTT
cdr3_aa: CASSPQGRGQPQHF

d_call: TRBD2
clone_size: many
j_call: TRBJ2-7
v_call: TRBV7-2
cdr3_nt: TGTGCCAGCAGCTTGGACGGGACTAGCTTGACGTACGAGCAGTACTTC
cdr3_aa: CASSLDGTSLTYEQYF

d_call: -
clone_size: once
j_call: TRBJ1-4
v_call: TRBV20-1
cdr3_nt: TGCAGTGCTAGGCTCCGGTCTCTTAATGAAAAACTGTTTTTT
cdr3_aa: CSARLRSLNEKLFF

d_call: -
clone_size: few
j_call: TRBJ2-7
v_call: TRBV27
cdr3_nt: TGTGCCAGCAGTTTTCTGGGGCGAACTTACGAGCAGTACTTC
cdr3_aa: CASSFLGRTYEQYF

d_call: -
clone_size: few
j_call: TRBJ1-5
v_call: TRBV2
cdr3_nt: TGTGCCAGCAGTTCAATAGATAGCAATCAGCCCCAGCATTTT
cdr3_aa: CASSSIDSNQPQHF

d_call: -
clone_size: few
j_call: TRBJ2-1
v_call: TRBV12-3/TRBV12-4
cdr3_nt: TGTGCCAGCAGATCAGGGGTGGGGCAGTTCTTC
cdr3_aa: CASRSGVGQFF